This passage covers 9 T cell receptor beta chains from one sample sequenced in a study of post-analysis software for immune sequencing data. Regarding the study as a whole: In patients, about 5 TRBV segments were more frequent than in controls, with TRBV5-6, TRBV5-1 and TRBV20-1 among them.

These receptors are not linked to any known antigen. TCR beta cDNA libraries had unique molecular identifiers. One entry per CDR3 protein results from TCRdb running MiXCR on the PCR reads. The sample carries hundreds of thousands of distinct CDR3 sequences, about 50% recorded once. Sequenced material: blood. All receptors come from a girl between 5 and 17 years old with multiple sclerosis.

This clonotype was counted between two and nine times. J is TRBJ2-7 and V is TRBV29-1, with 7 bases lining up with TRBD2. Trimming cost V 4 bases and J 0 bases; bases outside gene matches: 3. This CDR3 is built from 13 residues. CDR1 is SQVTM, CDR2 ANQGSEA, per germline. CDR3 bases: TGCAGCGTTGGGTTAGCGGGCTCCTACGAGCAGTACTTC. It specifies CSVGLAGSYEQYF.

This clonotype was recorded a few times. The chain employs TRBV29-1 and TRBJ2-1, with TRBD1 matching over 12 bases. V shed 7 bases, J shed 4 bases, and the junction held 8 bases outside the gene matches. The CDR3 extends over 15 amino acids. In germline, CDR1 is SQVTM, CDR2 ANQGSEA. DNA for the CDR3: TGCAGCGGGAGACCGGGACAGGGGGCTTACAATGAGCAGTTCTTC. Its protein product is CSGRPGQGAYNEQFF.

This clonotype was seen a handful of times. This chain joins TRBV7-9 and TRBJ1-2; the match to TRBD1 covers 8 bases. The CDR3 has 15 residues. The germline V gene encodes CDR1 SEHNR and CDR2 FQNEAQ (reference sequence). Germline trimming cut 2 bases from V and 6 bases from J; bases unmatched to any gene: 8. CDR3 coding DNA: TGTGCCAGCAGCTTAAGGTCCGGACAGGGACATGGCTACACCTTC. Translated: CASSLRSGQGHGYTF.

The chain couples TRBV7-9 to TRBJ1-2; perhaps TRBD1 as D (5 bases). CDR1 and CDR2 (germline): SEHNR, FQNEAQ (reference sequence). The V and J ends lost 5 bases and 6 bases respectively, with 13 bases between them. The CDR3 has 13 residues. The CDR3 sequence is CASSAQGLDGYTF. The CDR3 DNA reads TGTGCCAGCAGCGCTCAGGGTCTGGATGGCTACACCTTC.

V usage is TRBV21-1 and J usage is TRBJ2-7; no check of the table's D call, TRBD2, against the DNA was made. TRBV21-1 is tagged as a pseudogene. The CDR3 has 15 residues. The CDR3 sequence: CASNRRTSLIVEQYF. The CDR3 coding sequence is TGTGCCAGCAACCGGAGGACTAGCCTAATCGTAGAGCAGTACTTC.

J is TRBJ1-2 and V is TRBV5-1; perhaps TRBD1 as D (5 bases). V lost 0 bases, J lost 10 bases, and 19 bases lay in between. This CDR3 spans 15 amino acids. CDR1 is SGHRS, CDR2 YFSETQ, per germline. The CDR3 region is CASSLGTLSGRDYTF. The CDR3 DNA sequence: TGCGCCAGCAGCTTGGGGACCTTGTCAGGGCGCGACTACACCTTC.

Of note for this clonotype: A junction end diverges from the germline sequence, so it may reflect a read error. The rearrangement uses TRBV5-1 and TRBJ2-7; D not certain. The CDR3 runs 13 residues. Germline V CDR1 and CDR2: SGHRS, YFSETQ. As DNA, the CDR3 is TGTGCCAGCAGTTTAGACGCCACCTACGAGCAGTACTTC. This sequence encodes CASSLDATYEQYF.

The chain employs TRBV27 and TRBJ2-7; a weak D match, TRBD1 (5 bases). CDR3 size: 13 residues. Germline-derived CDR1 and CDR2 are MNHEY and SMNVEV (reference sequence). This CDR3 reads CALDGQGSYEQYF. As DNA, the CDR3 is TGTGCTCTCGACGGGCAGGGCTCCTACGAGCAGTACTTC.

The sample holds a few counts of this clonotype. For the CDR3, the DNA is TGCGCCAGCAGCAGGGGACAGGGAATTCCCGAGCAGTACTTC. This sequence encodes CASSRGQGIPEQYF. This chain connects TRBV5-1 to TRBJ2-7, with 9 bases matching TRBD1. The CDR3 has 14 residues. The ends lost 4 bases at V and 6 bases at J; junction bases unmatched: 8. CDR1 is SGHRS, CDR2 YFSETQ, per germline. Full variable domain (rest looked up from reference TRBV5-1 and TRBJ2-7): KAGVTQTPRYLIKTRGQQVTLSCSPISGHRSVSWYQQTPGQGLQFLFEYFSETQRNKGNFPGRFSGRQFSNSRSEMNVSTLELGDSALYLCASSRGQGIPEQYFGPGTRLTVT.